These 26 T cell receptor beta chains were sequenced from one sample in a study of molecular identifiers for immune sequencing clone quantification. TCRdb analysed the PCR reads with MiXCR anew, one entry per CDR3 protein. The sample contains approximately 630,000 distinct CDR3 sequences, about 25% of which appear only once. The specimen was naive CD8+ T cells from blood, with Jurkat cell RNA spiked in. Described subset: FACS-sorted CD8+CD4-CCR7+CD45RA+ naive T cells. The receptors here all came from a human donor in good health. Some libraries in this study had Jurkat cell RNA spiked in.

J is TRBJ2-3 and V is TRBV12-3 or TRBV12-4; no firm D call. The CDR3 consists of 16 residues. Trimming took 6 bases from V and 3 from J, leaving 19 bases between them. Written as DNA, the CDR3 is TGTGCCAGCAGCCACAAACCACTACCACCTACAGATACGCAGTATTTT. Its translation: CASSHKPLPPTDTQYF.

This clonotype appeared many times. The rearrangement links TRBV12-3 or TRBV12-4 to TRBJ2-4, with 9 bases lining up with TRBD1. V was pared by 3 bases and J by 3 bases, with 9 bases of the junction left unmatched. This CDR3 comprises 17 residues. CDR3 sequence (DNA): TGTGCCAGCAGTTTTCCCGGACAGGGGAGCGACAAAAACATTCAGTACTTC. The encoded protein is CASSFPGQGSDKNIQYF.

This clonotype was counted ten times or more. J is TRBJ2-1 and V is TRBV30; D is ambiguous. CDR3 size: 13 residues. Germline V CDR1 and CDR2: GTSNPN, SVGIG (reference sequence). Trimming pared 0 bases from V and 3 bases from J, leaving 6 bases between. CDR3 sequence reads: CAWSVDGYNEQFF. The DNA for the CDR3 is TGTGCCTGGAGTGTAGACGGCTACAATGAGCAGTTCTTC.

A note on this clonotype: Given a much more abundant clone one base away, this may be a read error. The chain uses TRBV5-6 and TRBJ1-1; possible D gene TRBD1, 6 bases. Germline CDR1 is SGHDT and CDR2 is YYEEEE. The CDR3 has 15 residues. Trimming cost V 4 bases and J 8 bases, with 21 bases left between them. CDR3 region: CASSRDGRGLPEAFF. CDR3 bases: TGTGCCAGCAGCAGAGACGGACGGGGGCTTCCCGAAGCTTTCTTT.

Remarks on this clonotype: This may stem from a read error, because a much larger clone lies one nucleotide away. The chain joins TRBV4-3 to TRBJ1-5; D ambiguous. Deletions cut 0 bases from V and 2 bases from J, with 14 bases between. CDR1 is LGHNA and CDR2 is YSLEER in the germline V gene. This CDR3 contains 17 residues. The chain's CDR3 is CASSQDAGDRGNQPQHF. The CDR3 coding sequence is TGCGCCAGCAGCCAAGATGCCGGGGATAGGGGCAATCAGCCCCAGCATTTT.

As regards this clonotype: With a much larger clone just one base away, this may be a read error. The V gene is TRBV27, the J gene TRBJ2-3, with D maybe TRBD1 (5 bases). There are 16 residues in the CDR3. The ends were cut back, 8 bases at V and 4 bases at J, with 22 bases in the middle. Germline values: CDR1 MNHEY, CDR2 SMNVEV (reference sequence). The DNA of the CDR3 is TGTGCCAGCCACCCCGCCCCAGGGAACGGCCCAGATACGCAGTATTTT. It is translated as CASHPAPGNGPDTQYF.

This clonotype turned up a few times. This sequence joins TRBV23-1 and TRBJ2-3; D remains ambiguous. TRBV23-1 is reported as an ORF; its role is uncertain. This CDR3 is built from 15 residues. V lost 0 bases and J lost 2, with 9 bases in between. The CDR3 reads CASSQSPKTTDTQYF. CDR3 DNA: TGCGCCAGCAGTCAATCCCCAAAGACCACAGATACGCAGTATTTT.

The V call is TRBV4-2, the J call TRBJ2-7, with 7 bases fitting TRBD2. This CDR3 is 18 amino acids long. V lost 4 bases to trimming and J lost 4 bases; unmatched junction nucleotides: 19. CDR1 LGHNA and CDR2 YNFKEQ come from the germline V gene. The CDR3, as DNA: TGTGCCAGCAGCCCCATAGGATCCACCGGGGGGAGTGGATACGAGCAGTACTTC. Protein sequence: CASSPIGSTGGSGYEQYF.

This clonotype was seen a handful of times. The V gene is TRBV7-9, the J gene TRBJ2-1; TRBD2 matches 10 bases. CDR3 length equals 17 residues. The V gene's germline CDR1 is SEHNR and CDR2 FQNEAQ (reference sequence). V lost 5 bases to trimming and J lost 9 bases; unmatched junction nucleotides: 16. The CDR3 DNA follows: TGTGCCAGCAGCACCAACACCGGGACTAGCGATCGTACTGAGCAGTTCTTC. Translating gives CASSTNTGTSDRTEQFF.

The V call is TRBV9, the J call TRBJ1-1; a possible D gene is TRBD1 (5 bases). The length of the CDR3 is 14 residues. V shed 4 bases and J shed 5 bases, with 15 bases lying between them. Germline CDR1 and CDR2: SGDLS and YYNGEE. The CDR3 loop reads CASSPLWGVTEAFF. DNA for the CDR3: TGTGCCAGCAGCCCATTATGGGGGGTGACTGAAGCTTTCTTT.

The rearrangement uses TRBV6-6 and TRBJ1-6; 10 bases match TRBD1. CDR3 size: 15 residues. Germline trimming cut 8 bases from V and 2 bases from J; bases unmatched to any gene: 3. Germline V gene lookup returns CDR1 MNHNY and CDR2 SVGAGI (reference sequence). CDR3 sequence reads: CASGTGDTYNSPLHF. DNA of the CDR3: TGTGCCAGCGGGACAGGGGATACCTATAATTCACCCCTCCACTTT.

The chain is built from TRBV29-1 and TRBJ1-1; D ambiguous. This CDR3 has 13 residues. Germline-derived CDR1 and CDR2 are SQVTM and ANQGSEA. Trimming cost V 8 bases and J 0 bases, with 13 bases left between them. CDR3 DNA: TGCAGCACAACTCCTGGGATGAACACTGAAGCTTTCTTT. It yields the protein CSTTPGMNTEAFF.

The chain carries TRBV9 and TRBJ2-3; TRBD2 matches 10 bases. With V trimmed by 0 bases and J by 6 bases, 7 bases remained unmatched. Germline V gives CDR1 SGDLS, CDR2 YYNGEE. The CDR3 is 16 residues long. In nucleotides, the CDR3 is TGTGCCAGCAGCGTAGGTAGGCTAGCGGGGGCGGATACGCAGTATTTT. It encodes CASSVGRLAGADTQYF.

Many counts were recorded for this clonotype. V is TRBV4-1 and J is TRBJ1-1; D uncertain. Trimming shortened V by 0 bases and J by 4 bases, and 15 bases separated the two germline ends. Germline V gene sequence: CDR1 MGHRA, CDR2 YSYEKL. This CDR3 region has 16 residues. CDR3 in DNA: TGCGCCAGCAGCCAAGATATAGGGAGGGTCTTCACTGAAGCTTTCTTT. The encoded protein is CASSQDIGRVFTEAFF.

In this sample, this clonotype turned up many times. The chain uses TRBV28 and TRBJ1-2; the D is unclear. V gave up 5 bases and J gave up 4 bases, with 14 bases separating them. The length of the CDR3 is 14 residues. CDR1 and CDR2 (germline): MDHEN, SYDVKM. In DNA form, the CDR3 reads TGTGCCAGCAGTCCACCCGAGGTGCGCTATGGCTACACCTTC. Its translation: CASSPPEVRYGYTF.

This clonotype has ten or more counts. CDR3 loop: CASSDSPEDTQYF. CDR3 nucleotides: TGTGCCAGCAGTGACAGTCCAGAAGATACGCAGTATTTT. The chain joins TRBV2 to TRBJ2-3; no clear D gene. Trimming stripped 3 bases from V and 5 bases from J, with 9 bases between. Germline CDR1 and CDR2: SNHLY and FYNNEI. The CDR3 consists of 13 residues.

For this clonotype: A much larger clone is a single base away; this may be a read error. V and J are TRBV29-1 and TRBJ1-3; no clear D gene. The CDR3 extends over 13 amino acids. V lost 5 bases to trimming and J lost 1 base, with 9 bases between them. Per the germline V gene, CDR1 is SQVTM and CDR2 is ANQGSEA. The chain's CDR3 is CSVLQVSGNTIYF. CDR3 DNA sequence: TGCAGCGTTTTGCAGGTGTCTGGAAACACCATATATTTT.

This clonotype was observed many times. The rearrangement links TRBV12-5 to TRBJ2-3, with D possibly matching TRBD1 (6 bases). V was cut by 3 bases and J by 0 bases, with 10 bases left in between. From germline, CDR1 is LGHNT and CDR2 FRNRAP. CDR3 length: 15 amino acids. CDR3 region: CASGFGDISTDTQYF. The DNA for the CDR3 is TGTGCTAGTGGTTTCGGGGACATTAGCACAGATACGCAGTATTTT.

As to this clonotype: Given a much more abundant clone one base away, this may be a read error. The chain uses TRBV6-5 and TRBJ2-7; D possibly uses TRBD1 or TRBD2 (5 bases each). Germline V CDR1 and CDR2: MNHEY, SVGAGI. The length of the CDR3 is 16 residues. CDR3 sequence: CARSLTPRDGAYEQYF. The CDR3 region has the DNA TGTGCCCGCAGTTTAACTCCCCGGGACGGGGCCTACGAGCAGTACTTC.

This chain uses TRBV6-2 or TRBV6-3 with TRBJ2-1; 10 positions match TRBD2. The CDR3 length is 16 residues. V dropped 7 bases and J dropped 3; count of bases not matched to a gene: 9. Germline V gene data show CDR1 as MNHEY and CDR2 as SVGEGT. The CDR3 sequence: CASTVRSGGGYNEQFF. Written as DNA, the CDR3 is TGTGCCAGCACCGTACGAAGCGGGGGGGGCTACAATGAGCAGTTCTTC.

At least ten counts were recorded for this clonotype. The V gene is TRBV5-4, the J gene TRBJ1-5; D not resolved. CDR1 is SGHNT and CDR2 is YYREEE in the germline V gene (reference sequence). The CDR3 sequence is 16 residues long. V gave up 2 bases and J gave up 3 bases, with 15 bases separating them. CDR3 nucleotide sequence: TGTGCCAGCAGCTTCTATGGGCAGCCACTCAATCAGCCCCAGCATTTT. Protein sequence: CASSFYGQPLNQPQHF.

The chain joins TRBV5-6 to TRBJ2-5; D call uncertain. CDR1 is SGHDT and CDR2 is YYEEEE in the germline V gene. This CDR3 has 13 residues. Trimming pared 4 bases from V and 5 bases from J, leaving 12 bases between. CDR3: CASSTTVGETQYF. The DNA for the CDR3 is TGTGCCAGCAGCACTACAGTGGGCGAGACCCAGTACTTC. Full variable domain (missing parts from reference TRBV5-6 and TRBJ2-5): DAGVTQSPTHLIKTRGQQVTLRCSPKSGHDTVSWYQQALGQGPQFIFQYYEEEERQRGNFPDRFSGHQFPNYSSELNVNALLLGDSALYLCASSTTVGETQYFGPGTRLLVL.

Notes on this clonotype: This clone may be a read error of a much larger clone one base away. CDR3 residues: CASSDAGLGVNTIYF. In DNA form, the CDR3 reads TGTGCCAGCAGTGACGCAGGTCTTGGTGTAAACACCATATATTTT. The chain employs TRBV2 and TRBJ1-3; D call uncertain. The germline V gene has CDR1 SNHLY and CDR2 FYNNEI. The CDR3 is 15 amino acids. Trimming pared 3 bases from V and 6 bases from J, leaving 15 bases between.

The chain uses TRBV5-1 and TRBJ2-7, with TRBD1 matching 7 bases. Germline CDR1 is SGHRS and CDR2 is YFSETQ. The J segment lost 5 bases and the V segment lost 2 bases, leaving 10 bases of the junction unmatched. The CDR3 is made up of 15 amino acids. CDR3 protein: CASSFSGQTSHEQYF. CDR3 DNA sequence: TGCGCCAGCAGCTTTTCGGGACAGACGTCCCACGAGCAGTACTTC. Using reference TRBV5-1 and TRBJ2-7 for the parts outside the CDR3, the full variable domain is KAGVTQTPRYLIKTRGQQVTLSCSPISGHRSVSWYQQTPGQGLQFLFEYFSETQRNKGNFPGRFSGRQFSNSRSEMNVSTLELGDSALYLCASSFSGQTSHEQYFGPGTRLTVT.

This clonotype came up a few times. The genes are TRBV20-1 and TRBJ2-7; 9 bases are shared with TRBD2. The germline CDR1 and CDR2 sequences are DFQATT and SNEGSKA (reference sequence). There are 16 residues in the CDR3. After removal of 8 bases from V and 0 bases from J, the junction contained 14 bases not matched to a gene. This CDR3 is CSRLGSGRRTSYEQYF. In nucleotides, the CDR3 is TGCAGTCGACTGGGGAGCGGGAGGCGCACCTCCTACGAGCAGTACTTC.

The chain recombines TRBV4-3 with TRBJ1-5; a weak D match, TRBD1 (6 bases). The CDR3 is 18 amino acids. The germline V and J ends were trimmed by 0 bases and 0 bases, with 15 bases remaining between them. Germline loops: CDR1 LGHNA, CDR2 YSLEER. The CDR3 DNA sequence: TGCGCCAGCAGCCAAGATACCCCCGACAGGTATAGCAATCAGCCCCAGCATTTT. Translating gives CASSQDTPDRYSNQPQHF.